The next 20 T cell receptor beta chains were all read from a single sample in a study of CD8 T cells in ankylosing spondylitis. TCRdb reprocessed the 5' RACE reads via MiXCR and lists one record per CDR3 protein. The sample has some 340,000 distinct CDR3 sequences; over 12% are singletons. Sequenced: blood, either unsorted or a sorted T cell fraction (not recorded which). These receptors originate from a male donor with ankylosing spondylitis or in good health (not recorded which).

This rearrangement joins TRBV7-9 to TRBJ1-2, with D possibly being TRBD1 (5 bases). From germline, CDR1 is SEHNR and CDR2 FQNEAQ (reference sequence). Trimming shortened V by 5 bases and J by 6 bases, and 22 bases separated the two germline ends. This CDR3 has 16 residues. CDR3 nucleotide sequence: TGTGCCAGCAGCCCATATAAGATGGGGGGGTCGGATGGCTACACCTTC. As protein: CASSPYKMGGSDGYTF.

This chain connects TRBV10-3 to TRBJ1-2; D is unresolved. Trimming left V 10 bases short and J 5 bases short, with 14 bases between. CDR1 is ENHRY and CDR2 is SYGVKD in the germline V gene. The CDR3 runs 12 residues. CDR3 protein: CATAFLGYGYTF. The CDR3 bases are TGTGCCACCGCCTTCCTAGGTTATGGCTACACCTTC.

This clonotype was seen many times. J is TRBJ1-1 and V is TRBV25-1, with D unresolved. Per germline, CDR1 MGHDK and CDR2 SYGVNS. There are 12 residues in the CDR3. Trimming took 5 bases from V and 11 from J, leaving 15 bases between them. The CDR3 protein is CASSWEGRKAFF. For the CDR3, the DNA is TGTGCCAGCAGTTGGGAGGGAAGGAAGGCTTTCTTT.

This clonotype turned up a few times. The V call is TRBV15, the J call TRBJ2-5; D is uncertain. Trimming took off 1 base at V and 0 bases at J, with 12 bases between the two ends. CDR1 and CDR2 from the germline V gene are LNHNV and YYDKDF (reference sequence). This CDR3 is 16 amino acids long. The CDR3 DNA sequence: TGTGCCACCAGCAGAGGCGCCCGGGCCGACCAAGAGACCCAGTACTTC. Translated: CATSRGARADQETQYF.

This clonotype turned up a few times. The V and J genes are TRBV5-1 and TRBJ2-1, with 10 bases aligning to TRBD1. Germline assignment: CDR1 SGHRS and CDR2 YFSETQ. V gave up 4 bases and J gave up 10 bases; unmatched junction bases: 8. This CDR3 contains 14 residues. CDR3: CASSPGQGSREQFF. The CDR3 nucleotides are TGCGCCAGCAGCCCGGGACAGGGGAGCAGGGAGCAGTTCTTC.

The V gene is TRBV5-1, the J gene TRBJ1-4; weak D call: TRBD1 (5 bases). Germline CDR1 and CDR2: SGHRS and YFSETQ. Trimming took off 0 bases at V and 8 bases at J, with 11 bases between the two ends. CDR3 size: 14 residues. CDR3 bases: TGCGCCAGCAGCTTGGGACAGTCGGAGGAAAAACTGTTTTTT. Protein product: CASSLGQSEEKLFF.

In nucleotides, the CDR3 is TGTGCCAGCAGCCAAGAGGGTGTCTTCTCTGGAAACACCATATATTTT. Translating gives CASSQEGVFSGNTIYF. The rearrangement uses TRBV3-1 and TRBJ1-3, with unresolved D. Germline V gene lookup returns CDR1 LGHDT and CDR2 YNNKEL (reference sequence). The CDR3 has 16 amino acids. V was pared by 0 bases and J by 0 bases, with 9 bases between.

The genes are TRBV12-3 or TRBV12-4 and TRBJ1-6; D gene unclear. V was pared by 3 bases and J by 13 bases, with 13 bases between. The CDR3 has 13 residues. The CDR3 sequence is CASSFNDELPLHF. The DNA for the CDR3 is TGTGCCAGCAGTTTTAACGACGAGCTGCCCCTCCACTTT.

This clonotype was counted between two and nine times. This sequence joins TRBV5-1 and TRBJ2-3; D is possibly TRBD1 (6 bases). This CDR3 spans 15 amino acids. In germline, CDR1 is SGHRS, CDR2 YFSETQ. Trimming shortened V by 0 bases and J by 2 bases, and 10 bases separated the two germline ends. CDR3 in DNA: TGCGCCAGCAGCTTGGTGGGGACAACCACAGATACGCAGTATTTT. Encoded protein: CASSLVGTTTDTQYF.

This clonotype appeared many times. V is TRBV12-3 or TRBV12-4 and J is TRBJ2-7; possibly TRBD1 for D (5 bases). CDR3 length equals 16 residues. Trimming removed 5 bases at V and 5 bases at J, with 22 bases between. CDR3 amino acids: CASSPIHPTAGNEQYF. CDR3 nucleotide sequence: TGTGCCAGCAGTCCAATACATCCTACGGCAGGGAACGAGCAGTACTTC.

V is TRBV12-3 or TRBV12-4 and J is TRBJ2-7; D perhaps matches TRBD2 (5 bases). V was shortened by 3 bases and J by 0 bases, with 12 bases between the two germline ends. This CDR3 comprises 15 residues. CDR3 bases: TGTGCCAGCAGTTTTACGCGGGTAAGCTCCTACGAGCAGTACTTC. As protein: CASSFTRVSSYEQYF.

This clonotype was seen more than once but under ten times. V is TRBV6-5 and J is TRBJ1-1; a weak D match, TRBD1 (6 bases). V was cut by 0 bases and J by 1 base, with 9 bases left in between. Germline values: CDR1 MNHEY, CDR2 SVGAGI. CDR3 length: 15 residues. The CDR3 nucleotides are TGTGCCAGCAGTTACTCCGGAGGGGGGAACACTGAAGCTTTCTTT. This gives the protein CASSYSGGGNTEAFF.

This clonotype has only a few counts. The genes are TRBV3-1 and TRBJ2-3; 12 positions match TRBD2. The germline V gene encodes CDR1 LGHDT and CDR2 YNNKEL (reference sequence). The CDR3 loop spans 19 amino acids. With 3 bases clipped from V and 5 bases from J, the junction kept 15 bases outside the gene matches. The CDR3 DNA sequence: TGTGCCAGCAGCCAGCCTAGCGGGAGGGCCGGAGGGAAAGGAGATACGCAGTATTTT. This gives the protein CASSQPSGRAGGKGDTQYF.

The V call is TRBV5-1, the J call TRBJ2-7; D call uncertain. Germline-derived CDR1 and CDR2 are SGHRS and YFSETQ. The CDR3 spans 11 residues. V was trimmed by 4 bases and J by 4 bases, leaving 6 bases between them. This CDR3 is CASSDHYEQYF. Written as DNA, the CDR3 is TGCGCCAGCAGCGACCATTACGAGCAGTACTTC.

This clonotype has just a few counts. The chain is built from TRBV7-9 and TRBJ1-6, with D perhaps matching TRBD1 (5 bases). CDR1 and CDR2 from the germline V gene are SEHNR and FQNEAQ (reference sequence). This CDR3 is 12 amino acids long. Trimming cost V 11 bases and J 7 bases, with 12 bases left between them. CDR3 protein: CAVRVDNSPLHF. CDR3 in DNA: TGTGCCGTCAGGGTGGACAATTCACCCCTCCACTTT. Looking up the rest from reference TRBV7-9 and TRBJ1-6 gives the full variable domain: DTGVSQNPRHKITKRGQNVTFRCDPISEHNRLYWYRQTLGQGPEFLTYFQNEAQLEKSRLLSDRFSAERPKGSFSTLEIQRTEQGDSAMYLCAVRVDNSPLHFGNGTRLTVT.

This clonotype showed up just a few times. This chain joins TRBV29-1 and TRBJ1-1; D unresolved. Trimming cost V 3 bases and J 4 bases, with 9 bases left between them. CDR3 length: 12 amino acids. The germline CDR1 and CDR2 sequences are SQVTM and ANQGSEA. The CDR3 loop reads CSVDGLGTEAFF. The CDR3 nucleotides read TGCAGCGTTGACGGGTTGGGCACTGAAGCTTTCTTT.

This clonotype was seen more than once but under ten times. CDR3 residues: CASSLGYSEQFF. CDR3 coding DNA: TGTGCCAGCAGCTTGGGGTATTCTGAGCAGTTCTTC. The gene calls are TRBV5-4 and TRBJ2-1; D unresolved. The CDR3 consists of 12 residues. From germline, CDR1 is SGHNT and CDR2 YYREEE (reference sequence). Trimming removed 0 bases from V and 9 bases from J, with 7 bases in between.

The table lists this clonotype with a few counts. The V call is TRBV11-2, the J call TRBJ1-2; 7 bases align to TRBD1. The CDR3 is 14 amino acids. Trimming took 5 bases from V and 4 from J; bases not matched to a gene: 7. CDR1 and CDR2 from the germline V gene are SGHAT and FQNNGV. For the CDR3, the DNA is TGTGCCAGCAGCCCAGACAGGGTTGGCTATGGCTACACCTTC. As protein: CASSPDRVGYGYTF.

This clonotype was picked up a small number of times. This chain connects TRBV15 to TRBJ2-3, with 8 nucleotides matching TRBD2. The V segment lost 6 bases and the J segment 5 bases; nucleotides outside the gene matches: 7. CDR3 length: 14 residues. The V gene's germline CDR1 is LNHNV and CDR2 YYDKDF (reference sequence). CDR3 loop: CATSKGLEGDTQYF. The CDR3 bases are TGTGCCACCAGTAAGGGACTAGAAGGAGATACGCAGTATTTT.

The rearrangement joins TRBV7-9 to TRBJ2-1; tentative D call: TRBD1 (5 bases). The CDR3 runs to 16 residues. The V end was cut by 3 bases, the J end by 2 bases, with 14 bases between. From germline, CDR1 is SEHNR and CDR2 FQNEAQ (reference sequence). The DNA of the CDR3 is TGTGCCAGCAGCTTCCTCTTTACAGGAACCTACAATGAGCAGTTCTTC. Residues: CASSFLFTGTYNEQFF.